This T cell receptor (beta chain) was captured in a study of PD-1 blockade in classical Hodgkin lymphoma. Stated time point: newly diagnosed, previously untreated cHL patient sample. CD8+ T cells were isolated from thawed PBMCs by magnetic negative selection. Clones were read by immunoSEQ multiplex PCR, and TCRdb kept only the in-frame ones, dropping some. The sample lists about 3,200 clones, roughly three quarters occurring once. V dropped 6 bases and J dropped 4 bases, with 19 bases sitting between them. The length of the CDR3 is 16 residues. Germline CDR1 is MDHEN and CDR2 is SYDVKM. Study-wide findings and caveats: Possible causes of repertoire differences, disease activity or prior therapy, remain undefined.

As to this clone: Its specificity is unknown.

V is TRBV28 and J is TRBJ1-3; TRBD1 is a possible D gene (5 bases). The clonotype was recovered from a human donor with classical Hodgkin lymphoma. Sequences were obtained from CD8+ T cells from blood. The CDR3 DNA sequence: TGTGCCAGCAGCCACAACCCAGGGTCGTCGGGAAACACCATATATTTT. The encoded protein is CASSHNPGSSGNTIYF.